This TCR beta chain stems from a study of blood T cell repertoires in COVID-19. Patients in Seattle were enrolled during active infection, then followed longitudinally. The CDR3 spans 15 residues. Germline CDR1 reads SGHAT; CDR2 reads FQNNGV. Trimming stripped 3 bases from V and 8 bases from J, with 16 bases between. Clones were sequenced by immunoSEQ multiplex PCR, and TCRdb holds only the in-frame ones, with some missing. The profile shows roughly 100,000 clones, about four fifths of them singletons. This TCR was recovered from an elderly man with COVID-19, enrolled during active disease. The chain recombines TRBV11-2 with TRBJ1-4; tentative D call: TRBD1 (6 bases). The sequencing input was peripheral blood. The CDR3 DNA reads TGTGCCAGCAGCTTTTCAGGGGCGTTAGGGGAAAAACTGTTTTTT. Its protein is CASSFSGALGEKLFF.